The present T cell receptor (beta chain) was sequenced within a study of CD4+ T cells in melanoma. The CDR3 has 14 residues. Germline values: CDR1 SGHVS, CDR2 FQNEAQ. V gave up 5 bases and J gave up 8 bases; unmatched junction bases: 7. Sequencing was performed with immunoSEQ multiplex PCR; in TCRdb, only in-frame clones are kept and a portion is missing. The table shows some 13,000 clones, with around 80% occurring only once. Sequenced material: cells from a culture (not recorded whether cultured in vitro). This receptor was identified in a human donor with melanoma. V is TRBV7-8 and J is TRBJ2-1, with 9 bases identical to TRBD1. This CDR3 is CASSPGTGIDEQFF. DNA of the CDR3: TGTGCCAGCAGCCCGGGGACAGGGATAGATGAGCAGTTCTTC.